Included here is one T cell receptor beta chain sequence, with context. Its specificity is not known. The source of the sample is a study of regulatory T cells in long-lasting Graves disease. Regarding time point: newly diagnosed GD, antithyroid drugs for less than 3 months. RNA extracted from PBMCs served as the sequencing template. Study findings and constraints: For persistent Graves' patients, TCR diversity was lower than for newly diagnosed ones.

Trimming cost V 7 bases and J 5 bases; bases outside gene matches: 7. In germline, CDR1 is ENHRY, CDR2 SYGVKD. This CDR3 spans 14 amino acids. Arm-PCR with iRepertoire HTBI primers amplified the CDR3 regions for these TCR beta libraries. TCRdb processed the multiplex PCR reads anew with MiXCR; each CDR3 protein has one entry. The sample lists around 450,000 distinct CDR3 sequences; more than 13% were seen once. These data were likewise used in another study, on T cells in Graves' hyperthyroidism and ophthalmopathy.

The sequence was collected from a woman aged 30 to 39 with Graves disease. V and J are TRBV10-3 and TRBJ2-2, with TRBD2 matching 7 bases. This specimen was peripheral blood mononuclear cells (PBMCs), taken at new diagnosis, from a patient treated with antithyroid drugs. Written as DNA, the CDR3 is TGTGCCATCACGCGGGAGCCCGGGACCGGGGAGCTGTTTTTT. Amino acids: CAITREPGTGELFF.